This T cell receptor (beta chain) was captured in a study of blood T cell repertoires in COVID-19. Study as a whole: Both acute and convalescent COVID-19 samples were obtained from the United States, Italy and Spain. Sources were T cells, B-cell-depleted T cells, or PBMCs; the material itself was cDNA or gDNA.

In the original processing: Amplification of reference gene primers was used by the study to estimate nucleated cell counts. The method was immunoSEQ multiplex PCR; TCRdb's version includes in-frame clones alone and lacks a portion of them. That table is the source of V, J and clone size, and D and trimming were worked out from the DNA. The sample yields about 190,000 clones, approximately 79% seen once. This TCR derives from a woman between 50 and 59 years old with acute or convalescent COVID-19. Sequencing was done on a sample of peripheral blood.

Written as DNA, the CDR3 is TGTGCCAGCAGCTCCTCTAAGGGCCTTAGCGGGAGCGGGAATGAGCAGTTCTTC. Protein product: CASSSSKGLSGSGNEQFF. The chain couples TRBV7-2 to TRBJ2-1, with 9 bases matching TRBD2. The germline V gene encodes CDR1 SGHTA and CDR2 FQGNSA. The V and J ends lost 4 bases and 7 bases, in that order; junction bases with no gene match: 17. This CDR3 spans 18 amino acids.